This TCR beta chain was recorded in a study of T cell repertoires in cytomegalovirus infection. Study background: Recently identified HLA-C-restricted CMV epitopes were used, and well-studied HLA-B-restricted CMV epitopes were used as well. Public TCR beta signatures marked donors with CMV infection and the matching HLA.

The ends lost 4 bases at V and 3 bases at J; junction bases unmatched: 10. This CDR3 has 16 residues. The germline CDR1 and CDR2 sequences are SGHTA and FQGNSA. Ten or more counts support this clonotype. What it binds is unknown. A single record per CDR3 protein comes from TCRdb applying MiXCR to the reads. The sample yields fewer than 70,000 distinct CDR3 sequences, about 29% seen once. Study-level points and caveats: Carriers of CMV plus the relevant HLA were identified by cumulative public TCR beta family frequency. In two of eight donors, the top clonotype was HLA-C-restricted CMV-specific.

This receptor was identified in a human donor in good health (CMV status not recorded). Some clones in this sample may be carry-over from other donors' samples. The specimen was CD8+ T cells from cultured PBMCs, collected from culture after CMV antigen stimulation. V usage is TRBV7-2 and J usage is TRBJ2-7; 9 nucleotides line up with TRBD1. This CDR3 reads CASSSGTGGALYEQYF. In DNA form, the CDR3 reads TGTGCCAGCAGCTCCGGAACAGGGGGCGCGCTCTACGAGCAGTACTTC. Full variable domain (missing parts from reference TRBV7-2 and TRBJ2-7): GAGVSQSPSNKVTEKGKDVELRCDPISGHTALYWYRQSLGQGLEFLIYFQGNSAPDKSGLPSDRFSAERTGGSVSTLTIQRTQQEDSAVYLCASSSGTGGALYEQYFGPGTRLTVT.